This T cell receptor (beta chain) was recorded in a study of cytotoxic CD8 clonotypes in ibrutinib-treated CLL. Overall study findings and caveats: The clonality went up when patients responded to ibrutinib and dropped back toward baseline at progression. Public clonotypes, found uncommonly, either contracted or stayed stable on treatment. Sustained-remission patients were sampled at one set of times and progressing patients at different ones.

Depth targeted 1 in 200,000 to 1 in 1 million T cells, averaging 10x coverage per clonotype. Repertoires were generated with immunoSEQ multiplex PCR, while TCRdb's copy carries only in-frame clones and drops some. The repertoire holds roughly 58,000 clones, with roughly 54% as singletons. As concerns this clone: What it binds is not known.

The clonotype originates from a human donor with chronic lymphocytic leukemia. Specimen: PBMCs, collected at disease progression, from a patient treated with ibrutinib.

CDR3 protein: CASIPLQGGEQYF. The CDR3, as DNA: TGTGCCAGCATCCCATTACAGGGGGGCGAGCAGTACTTC. This chain links TRBV6-5 with TRBJ2-7, with 8 bases matching TRBD1. Per germline, CDR1 MNHEY and CDR2 SVGAGI. The length of the CDR3 is 13 residues. The V gene end was trimmed by 7 bases and the J gene end by 6 bases; junction bases not matched to a gene: 8.